A selection of T cell receptor beta chains follows, all from one sample in a study of cytomegalovirus exposure and HLA in healthy donors. TCRdb's table, derived via immunoSEQ multiplex PCR, lists solely in-frame clones and lacks some. The data contain tens of thousands of clones, around 94% of them singletons. Sequencing used PBMCs. These receptors all come from a woman under 30 in good health and CMV-seropositive. Both conserved end residues are part of each CDR3. D genes are given only for firm matches. Size tells how often a clone was seen (once, few, many) or the class of an expanded clone, and some rows leave it out.

J: TRBJ1-6; size: -; V: TRBV7-6; D: -; length: 17; DNA: TGTGCCAGCAGCTTAGCGCTAAGGGGCTCCTATAATTCACCCCTCCACTTT; CDR3: CASSLALRGSYNSPLHF
J: TRBJ2-3; size: -; V: TRBV10-1; D: -; length: 14; DNA: TGCGCCAGCAGTGAGTCGCGGTCACCGGATACGCAGTATTTT; CDR3: CASSESRSPDTQYF
J: TRBJ2-1; size: -; V: TRBV6-6; D: -; length: 11; DNA: TGTGCCAGCAGTTTCAGGGGAAGGGAGTTCTTC; CDR3: CASSFRGREFF
J: TRBJ2-7; size: -; V: TRBV28; D: TRBD1; length: 15; DNA: TGTGCCAGCAGTACACATCAGGGGGACTCCTACGAGCAGTACTTC; CDR3: CASSTHQGDSYEQYF
J: TRBJ1-2; size: once; V: TRBV4-2; D: TRBD1; length: 16; DNA: TGTGCCAGCAGCCAAGATTTAACAGGGGTTAGCTATGGCTACACCTTC; CDR3: CASSQDLTGVSYGYTF
J: TRBJ1-2; size: -; V: TRBV28; D: TRBD1; length: 13; DNA: TGTGCCAGCAGTGACAGGGGGAGGCATGGCTACACCTTC; CDR3: CASSDRGRHGYTF
J: TRBJ2-1; size: -; V: TRBV19; D: TRBD2; length: 19; DNA: TGTGCCAGTAGGCAGGGGATCCCTAGCGGGGGGGGATCCTACAATGAGCAGTTCTTC; CDR3: CASRQGIPSGGGSYNEQFF
J: TRBJ2-1; size: -; V: TRBV25-1; D: TRBD1; length: 13; DNA: TGTGCCAGCAGTGGGACAGGGTGGAATGAGCAGTTCTTC; CDR3: CASSGTGWNEQFF
J: TRBJ2-5; size: -; V: TRBV7-2; D: -; length: 16; DNA: TGTGCCAGCAGCCCCAATCGGCAGGGGGGCCGAGAGACCCAGTACTTC; CDR3: CASSPNRQGGRETQYF
J: TRBJ1-4; size: few; V: TRBV19; D: -; length: 12; DNA: TGTGCCAGTAGCCCATCCGCGGGACGACTGTTTTTT; CDR3: CASSPSAGRLFF
J: TRBJ2-2; size: -; V: TRBV5-1; D: -; length: 16; DNA: TGCGCCAGCAGCTCTGAAGAGCCCATATCCACCGGGGAGCTGTTTTTT; CDR3: CASSSEEPISTGELFF
J: TRBJ2-4; size: -; V: TRBV19; D: -; length: 13; DNA: TGTGCCAGTAGTATAGATCGGGGAAACATTCAGTACTTC; CDR3: CASSIDRGNIQYF
J: TRBJ2-7; size: -; V: TRBV6-1; D: TRBD1; length: 14; DNA: TGTGCCAGCAGCCGACAGGGGGCGTCCCCCGGGCAGTACTTC; CDR3: CASSRQGASPGQYF
J: TRBJ1-1; size: once; V: TRBV6-6; D: -; length: 14; DNA: TGTGCCAGCAGTTACTCGACGCAGGGCACTGAAGCTTTCTTT; CDR3: CASSYSTQGTEAFF
J: TRBJ1-4; size: once; V: TRBV9; D: -; length: 14; DNA: TGTGCCAGCAGCGTCGCAGCAACTAATGAAAAACTGTTTTTT; CDR3: CASSVAATNEKLFF
J: TRBJ2-5; size: -; V: TRBV4-3; D: -; length: 13; DNA: TGCGCCAGCAGCCAAGGCAGGGGAGAGACCCAGTACTTC; CDR3: CASSQGRGETQYF
J: TRBJ2-1; size: -; V: TRBV12-5; D: -; length: 11; DNA: TGTGCTAGTGGTTTGGGGAAGCGGATGTTCTTC; CDR3: CASGLGKRMFF
J: TRBJ1-3; size: -; V: TRBV2; D: TRBD1; length: 15; DNA: TGTGCCAGCAGTTTTCAGGGGACAGGGGGAAACACCATATATTTT; CDR3: CASSFQGTGGNTIYF
J: TRBJ2-5; size: -; V: TRBV5-1; D: TRBD2; length: 15; DNA: TGCGCCAGCAGCTTGGTCCGACTAGCGGAAGAGACCCAGTACTTC; CDR3: CASSLVRLAEETQYF
J: TRBJ2-5; size: -; V: TRBV9; D: TRBD1; length: 14; DNA: TGTGCCAGCAGTCCGACAGGGGTTCAAGAGACCCAGTACTTC; CDR3: CASSPTGVQETQYF
J: TRBJ1-6; size: -; V: TRBV18; D: TRBD1; length: 14; DNA: TGTGCCAGCTCACTGAGGACAGGGCAGCCACCCCTCCACTTT; CDR3: CASSLRTGQPPLHF
J: TRBJ2-7; size: -; V: TRBV5-4; D: TRBD2; length: 15; DNA: TGTGCCAGCAGCTTGAAGCGGGAGGGCCGGGGGGAGCAGTACTTC; CDR3: CASSLKREGRGEQYF
J: TRBJ1-2; size: once; V: TRBV19; D: -; length: 14; DNA: TGTGCCAGTAGTCCCCCGGCGGGGTCTTATGGCTACACCTTC; CDR3: CASSPPAGSYGYTF
J: TRBJ1-6; size: -; V: TRBV4-3; D: -; length: 16; DNA: TGCGCCAGCAGCCAATCTCCCCGGGGAACGAATTCACCCCTCCACTTT; CDR3: CASSQSPRGTNSPLHF
J: TRBJ2-7; size: -; V: TRBV19; D: -; length: 14; DNA: TGTGCCAGTAGTATAGGACTAGTTGCCTACGAGCAGTACTTC; CDR3: CASSIGLVAYEQYF
J: TRBJ2-1; size: -; V: TRBV25-1; D: TRBD2; length: 15; DNA: TGTGCCAGCAGCCTAGCGGGAGTAAGGTACAATGAGCAGTTCTTC; CDR3: CASSLAGVRYNEQFF
J: TRBJ2-2; size: -; V: TRBV2; D: -; length: 16; DNA: TGTGCCAGCAGTGTGAGGCGGCAGACCGGCACCGGGGAGCTGTTTTTT; CDR3: CASSVRRQTGTGELFF
J: TRBJ1-1; size: -; V: TRBV5-6; D: -; length: 16; DNA: TGTGCCAGCAGCTTGGTCGCGGAAATTGAGAACACTGAAGCTTTCTTT; CDR3: CASSLVAEIENTEAFF
J: TRBJ1-1; size: -; V: TRBV5-6; D: TRBD1; length: 15; DNA: TGTGCCAGCAGCTTGGGACAGGGGCTGAACACTGAAGCTTTCTTT; CDR3: CASSLGQGLNTEAFF
J: TRBJ2-5; size: -; V: TRBV9; D: -; length: 15; DNA: TGTGCCAGCAGCGGTCGCGGGGCCAGCGACGAGACCCAGTACTTC; CDR3: CASSGRGASDETQYF
J: TRBJ2-7; size: once; V: TRBV7-8; D: TRBD2; length: 15; DNA: TGTGCCAGCAGCCGGGAAAGCGGGAGGGCCTACGAGCAGTACTTC; CDR3: CASSRESGRAYEQYF
J: TRBJ2-7; size: -; V: TRBV5-8; D: TRBD1; length: 13; DNA: TGTGCCAGCAGCTCTACAGGGGGTTACGAGCAGTACTTC; CDR3: CASSSTGGYEQYF
J: TRBJ2-7; size: once; V: TRBV27; D: TRBD1; length: 15; DNA: TGTGCCAGCAGAACGACAGGGGGCGGCAACTACGAGCAGTACTTC; CDR3: CASRTTGGGNYEQYF
J: TRBJ2-1; size: once; V: TRBV19; D: TRBD1; length: 15; DNA: TGTGCCAGTAGAGGGGGCGGTAGTTCCTACAATGAGCAGTTCTTC; CDR3: CASRGGGSSYNEQFF
J: TRBJ1-2; size: -; V: TRBV6-5; D: -; length: 13; DNA: TGTGCCAGCAGTTACGGACAGAGCTATGGCTACACCTTC; CDR3: CASSYGQSYGYTF
J: TRBJ2-7; size: -; V: TRBV6-1; D: -; length: 13; DNA: TGTGCCAGCAGTGAACGGCAGGGGCACGAGCAGTACTTC; CDR3: CASSERQGHEQYF
J: TRBJ2-7; size: -; V: TRBV28; D: TRBD1; length: 13; DNA: TGTGCCAGCAGTTTCGACAGGGCCTACGAGCAGTACTTC; CDR3: CASSFDRAYEQYF
J: TRBJ2-7; size: -; V: TRBV5-6; D: -; length: 12; DNA: TGTGCCAGCAGACAGGGTCCGGGAGAGCAGTACTTC; CDR3: CASRQGPGEQYF
J: TRBJ1-1; size: -; V: TRBV5-1; D: -; length: 13; DNA: TGCGCCAGCAGCTTGACAGTGAACACTGAAGCTTTCTTT; CDR3: CASSLTVNTEAFF
J: TRBJ2-1; size: -; V: TRBV2; D: TRBD1; length: 13; DNA: TGTGCCAGCAGGCCAGACAGGGCCAATGAGCAGTTCTTC; CDR3: CASRPDRANEQFF
J: TRBJ2-5; size: -; V: TRBV6-1; D: TRBD1; length: 13; DNA: TGTGCCAGCAGTCGGACAGGGGAAGAGACCCAGTACTTC; CDR3: CASSRTGEETQYF
J: TRBJ1-4; size: -; V: TRBV28; D: -; length: 13; DNA: TGTGCCAGCAAACTGCAGGCTAATGAAAAACTGTTTTTT; CDR3: CASKLQANEKLFF
J: TRBJ2-7; size: -; V: TRBV6-5; D: -; length: 12; DNA: TGTGCCAGCAGTTATCCAGGGTACGAGCAGTACTTC; CDR3: CASSYPGYEQYF
J: TRBJ2-2; size: -; V: TRBV7-7; D: -; length: 15; DNA: TGTGCCAGCAGCTTACATGTGTTTAACACCGGGGAGCTGTTTTTT; CDR3: CASSLHVFNTGELFF
J: TRBJ1-1; size: -; V: TRBV19; D: -; length: 15; DNA: TGTGCCAGTAGTATCGCGGGACGCTTGAACACTGAAGCTTTCTTT; CDR3: CASSIAGRLNTEAFF
J: TRBJ2-7; size: -; V: TRBV10-1; D: -; length: 16; DNA: TGCGCCAGCAGTGACCGGGACTTAGAAGGGCTTTACGAGCAGTACTTC; CDR3: CASSDRDLEGLYEQYF
J: TRBJ2-5; size: -; V: TRBV18; D: TRBD2; length: 16; DNA: TGTGCCAGCTCACCGTCGGGGACTAGCCAGCAAGAGACCCAGTACTTC; CDR3: CASSPSGTSQQETQYF
J: TRBJ1-1; size: -; V: TRBV27; D: -; length: 13; DNA: TGTGCCAGCAAAGACAGCATGAACACTGAAGCTTTCTTT; CDR3: CASKDSMNTEAFF
J: TRBJ1-3; size: -; V: TRBV5-1; D: -; length: 14; DNA: TGCGCCAGCAGCGATGACAGCTCTGGAAACACCATATATTTT; CDR3: CASSDDSSGNTIYF
J: TRBJ2-1; size: -; V: TRBV27; D: -; length: 17; DNA: TGTGCCAGCAGTTTAACCCAGCCCCTAGAGGGCTACAATGAGCAGTTCTTC; CDR3: CASSLTQPLEGYNEQFF
J: TRBJ2-3; size: -; V: TRBV4-3; D: TRBD2; length: 17; DNA: TGCGCCAGCAGCCAAGATAGGGCTAGCGGGGGCACAGATACGCAGTATTTT; CDR3: CASSQDRASGGTDTQYF
J: TRBJ2-7; size: -; V: TRBV5-1; D: TRBD2; length: 18; DNA: TGCGCCAGCAGCACCGGACTAGCGGGGCCCACGCACGCCTACGAGCAGTACTTC; CDR3: CASSTGLAGPTHAYEQYF
J: TRBJ2-3; size: -; V: TRBV2; D: TRBD1; length: 16; DNA: TGTGCCAGCATCCTGGGGCGGACAGGGGGCAGAGATACGCAGTATTTT; CDR3: CASILGRTGGRDTQYF